Included here is one T cell receptor beta chain sequence, with context. The source of the sample is a study of blood T cell repertoires in COVID-19. Here immunoSEQ multiplex PCR was the method, and the copy in TCRdb shows in-frame clones only, minus some. There are some 250,000 clones in the sample; roughly four fifths occur only once, and roughly a tenth lies in the top ten. The sequenced sample was peripheral blood. The origin of this receptor is an elderly woman with acute or convalescent COVID-19.

CDR3 residues: CASGRAGGPADTQYF. Written as DNA, the CDR3 is TGTGCCAGCGGCAGAGCGGGGGGGCCTGCAGATACGCAGTATTTT. The J gene is TRBJ2-3, the V gene TRBV6-5; TRBD2 matches 10 bases. Germline CDR1 MNHEY, CDR2 SVGAGI. Unmatched junction bases numbered 9, after V lost 8 bases and J lost 4 bases. The CDR3 totals 15 residues.